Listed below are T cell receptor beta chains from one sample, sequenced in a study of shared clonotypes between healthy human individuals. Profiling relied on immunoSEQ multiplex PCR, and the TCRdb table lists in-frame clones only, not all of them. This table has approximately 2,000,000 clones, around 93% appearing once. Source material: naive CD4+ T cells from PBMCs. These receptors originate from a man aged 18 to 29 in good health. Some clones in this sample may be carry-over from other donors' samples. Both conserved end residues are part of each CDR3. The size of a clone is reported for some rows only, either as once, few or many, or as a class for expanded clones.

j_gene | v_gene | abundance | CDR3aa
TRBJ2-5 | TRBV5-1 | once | CASYSGGARETQYF
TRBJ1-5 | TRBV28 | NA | CASSYSGTGVHQPQHF
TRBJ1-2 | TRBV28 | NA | CASSLWKGAMVGYGYTF
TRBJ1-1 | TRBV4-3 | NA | CASSQEGWRAAEAFF
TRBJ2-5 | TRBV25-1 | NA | CASSELGTAETQYF
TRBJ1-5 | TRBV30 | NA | CAWSLPQGAGQPQHF
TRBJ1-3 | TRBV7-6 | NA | CASSSLRRQGPYSGNTIYF
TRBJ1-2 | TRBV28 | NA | CATPNRNNYGYTF
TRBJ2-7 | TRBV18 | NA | CASSPGQTTYEQYF
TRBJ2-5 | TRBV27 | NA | CASSTFRGRVETQYF
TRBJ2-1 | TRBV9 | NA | CASSAETFGVGRFYEQFF
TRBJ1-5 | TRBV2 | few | CASSDRDQPQHF
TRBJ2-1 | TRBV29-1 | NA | CSVRGTSYNEQFF
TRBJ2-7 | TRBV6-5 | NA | CASSRQGGTYEQYF
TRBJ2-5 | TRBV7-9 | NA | CASSGLTGPQETQYF
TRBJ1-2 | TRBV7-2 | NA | CASSPGGGANYGYTF
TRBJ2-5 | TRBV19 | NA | CASSPRGREQETQYF
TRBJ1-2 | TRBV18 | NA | CASSLGQGAIYGYTF
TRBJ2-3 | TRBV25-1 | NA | CASSADRDYTDTQYF
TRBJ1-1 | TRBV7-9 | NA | CASSYTLNTEAFF
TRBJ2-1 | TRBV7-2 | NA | CASSSDLGPYNEQFF
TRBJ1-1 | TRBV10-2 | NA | CASTPSRTGMNTEAFF
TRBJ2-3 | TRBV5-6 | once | CASSLGTTDTQYF